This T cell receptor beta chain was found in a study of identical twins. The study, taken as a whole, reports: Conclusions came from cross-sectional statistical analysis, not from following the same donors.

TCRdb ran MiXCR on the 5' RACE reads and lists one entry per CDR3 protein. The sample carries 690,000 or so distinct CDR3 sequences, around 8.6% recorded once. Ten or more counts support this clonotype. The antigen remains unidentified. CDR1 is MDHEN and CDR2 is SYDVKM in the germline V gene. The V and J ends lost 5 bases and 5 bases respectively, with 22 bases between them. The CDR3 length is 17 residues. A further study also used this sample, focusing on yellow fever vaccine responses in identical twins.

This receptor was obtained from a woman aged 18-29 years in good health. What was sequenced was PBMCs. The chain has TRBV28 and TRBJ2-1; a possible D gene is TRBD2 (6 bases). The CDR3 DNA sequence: TGTGCCAGCAGTCTTTCTTTAGCGGAACCTCCTCACAATGAGCAGTTCTTC. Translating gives CASSLSLAEPPHNEQFF.